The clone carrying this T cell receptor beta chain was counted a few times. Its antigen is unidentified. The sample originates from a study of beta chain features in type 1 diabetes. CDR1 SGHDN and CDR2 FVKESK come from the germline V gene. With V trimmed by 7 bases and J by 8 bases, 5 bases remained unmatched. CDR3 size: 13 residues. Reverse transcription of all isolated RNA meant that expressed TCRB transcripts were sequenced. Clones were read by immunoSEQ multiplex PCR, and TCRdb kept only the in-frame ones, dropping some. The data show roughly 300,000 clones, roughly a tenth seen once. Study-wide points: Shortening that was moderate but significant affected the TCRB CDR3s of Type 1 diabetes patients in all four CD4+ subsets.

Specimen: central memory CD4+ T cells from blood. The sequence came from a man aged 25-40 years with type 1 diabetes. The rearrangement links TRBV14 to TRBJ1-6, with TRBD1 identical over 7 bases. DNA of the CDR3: TGTGCCAGCACGGACAGGACGGATTCACCCCTCCACTTT. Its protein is CASTDRTDSPLHF.